These 24 T cell receptor beta chains share one sample of origin, sequenced in a study of control samples from healthy donors and cancer patients. Clones were read by immunoSEQ multiplex PCR, and TCRdb kept only the in-frame ones, dropping some. There are approximately 87,000 clones in the sample; roughly 86% occur only once, and roughly 1.3% lies in the top ten. The specimen sequenced was blood. Receptor source: a woman aged 45-60 years in good health.

V usage is TRBV2 and J usage is TRBJ1-1; no reliable D call. The germline CDR1 and CDR2 sequences are SNHLY and FYNNEI. This CDR3 is 15 amino acids long. The germline V and J ends were trimmed by 2 bases and 0 bases, with 10 bases remaining between them. DNA for the CDR3: TGTGCCAGCAGTGAAATGGGAGCCATGAACACTGAAGCTTTCTTT. Its translation is CASSEMGAMNTEAFF.

V is TRBV3-1 (or the pseudogene TRBV3-2) and J is TRBJ1-1; D is unclear. Per germline, CDR1 LGHDT and CDR2 YNNKEL (reference sequence). This CDR3 comprises 15 residues. The V end lost 2 bases, the J end lost 0 bases, and 10 bases lay between the germline ends. The CDR3 protein is CASSQLAVMNTEAFF. The CDR3 DNA reads TGTGCCAGCAGCCAATTGGCCGTAATGAACACTGAAGCTTTCTTT.

About this clone itself: Additional DNA sequences in this sample encode the identical CDR3. The chain couples TRBV25-1 to TRBJ1-6, with a weak D call TRBD1 (6 bases). V was clipped by 2 bases and J by 7 bases, with 9 bases between them. The CDR3 runs to 14 residues. Germline V lookup: CDR1 MGHDK, CDR2 SYGVNS. The CDR3 loop reads CASSEPGENSPLHF. CDR3 DNA: TGTGCCAGCAGTGAACCAGGGGAAAATTCACCCCTCCACTTT.

This rearrangement joins TRBV6-5 to TRBJ2-7, with D possibly matching TRBD2 (5 bases). There are 13 residues in the CDR3. CDR1 MNHEY and CDR2 SVGAGI come from the germline V gene. V lost 6 bases to trimming and J lost 4 bases, with 13 bases between them. The CDR3 DNA is TGTGCCAGCAGGACTCCCCGGGGTTACGAGCAGTACTTC. Protein product: CASRTPRGYEQYF.

The chain carries TRBV18 and TRBJ2-1; 7 positions agree with TRBD2. The CDR3 length is 15 residues. Losses at the gene ends were 2 bases for V and 6 bases for J; bases not matched to a gene: 7. Germline assignment: CDR1 KGHSH and CDR2 LQKENI. The CDR3 DNA is TGTGCCAGCTCACCAGAGAGGACTAGTGGCAATGAGCAGTTCTTC. This encodes CASSPERTSGNEQFF. Full variable domain (rest looked up from reference TRBV18 and TRBJ2-1): NAGVMQNPRHLVRRRGQEARLRCSPMKGHSHVYWYRQLPEEGLKFMVYLQKENIIDESGMPKERFSAEFPKEGPSILRIQQVVRGDSAAYFCASSPERTSGNEQFFGPGTRLTVL.

In its sample, this clone was seen a few times. The chain employs TRBV28 and TRBJ1-2; 12 nucleotides match TRBD1. This CDR3 region has 17 residues. Per the germline V gene, CDR1 is MDHEN and CDR2 is SYDVKM. V gave up 6 bases and J gave up 1 base; unmatched junction bases: 9. The chain's CDR3 is CASRHGTGGGSNYGYTF. In DNA form, the CDR3 reads TGTGCCAGCAGACACGGGACAGGGGGCGGAAGTAACTATGGCTACACCTTC.

This clone was seen a few times. The chain recombines TRBV19 with TRBJ2-6, with D perhaps TRBD1 (5 bases). Trimming left V 9 bases short and J 0 bases short, with 9 bases between. The CDR3 sequence is 14 residues long. Germline V gene data show CDR1 as LNHDA and CDR2 as SQIVND (reference sequence). CDR3 residues: CASKTVSGANVLTF. The CDR3 region has the DNA TGTGCCAGCAAGACAGTCTCTGGGGCCAACGTCCTGACTTTC.

This clone was seen a few times. V gene TRBV9 combines with J gene TRBJ2-7; D might be TRBD2 (5 bases). CDR1 is SGDLS and CDR2 is YYNGEE in the germline V gene. Trimming removed 1 base from V and 1 base from J, with 9 bases in between. The CDR3 runs to 14 residues. The CDR3 loop reads CASSVRWESYEQYF. CDR3 in DNA: TGTGCCAGCAGCGTAAGGTGGGAGTCCTACGAGCAGTACTTC. Supplemented by reference TRBV9 and TRBJ2-7, the full variable domain reads DSGVTQTPKHLITATGQRVTLRCSPRSGDLSVYWYQQSLDQGLQFLIQYYNGEERAKGNILERFSAQQFPDLHSELNLSSLELGDSALYFCASSVRWESYEQYFGPGTRLTVT.

This chain joins TRBV7-3 and TRBJ1-2; D not resolved. The CDR3 extends over 13 amino acids. The germline V gene has CDR1 SGHTA and CDR2 FQGTGA. V was cut by 5 bases and J by 2 bases, with 9 bases left in between. The CDR3 spells CASSPYLNYGYTF. DNA for the CDR3: TGTGCCAGCAGCCCGTATTTAAACTATGGCTACACCTTC. Drawing the rest from reference TRBV7-3 and TRBJ1-2, the complete variable domain is GAGVSQTPSNKVTEKGKYVELRCDPISGHTALYWYRQSLGQGPEFLIYFQGTGAADDSGLPNDRFFAVRPEGSVSTLKIQRTERGDSAVYLCASSPYLNYGYTFGSGTRLTVV.

The rearrangement joins TRBV19 to TRBJ2-1; 8 bases fit TRBD2. Germline CDR1 is LNHDA and CDR2 is SQIVND (reference sequence). The CDR3 has 15 residues. V dropped 4 bases and J dropped 8; count of bases not matched to a gene: 10. The CDR3 loop reads CASSTPGLGSDEQFF. DNA for the CDR3: TGTGCCAGTAGTACCCCGGGACTAGGTTCGGATGAGCAGTTCTTC.

This clone was seen once. The J gene is TRBJ1-2, the V gene TRBV2; unclear D gene. The CDR3 has 13 residues. Germline V gene data show CDR1 as SNHLY and CDR2 as FYNNEI. Trimming shortened V by 3 bases and J by 8 bases, and 13 bases separated the two germline ends. The DNA for the CDR3 is TGTGCCAGCAGTGACCCGTTTGGAAGGGGCTACACCTTC. This translates into CASSDPFGRGYTF.

The V and J genes are TRBV5-1 and TRBJ2-7; 7 positions agree with TRBD2. Germline values: CDR1 SGHRS, CDR2 YFSETQ. The CDR3 totals 17 residues. Trimming at V came to 0 bases and at J to 1 base, leaving 10 bases not matched to a gene. This chain's CDR3 is CASSLAQATAGSYEQYF. The CDR3 bases are TGCGCCAGCAGCTTGGCCCAAGCGACAGCGGGGTCCTACGAGCAGTACTTC.

CDR3 in DNA: TGTGCCATCTCTTTGGGGGGCGACGGCACTGAAGCTTTCTTT. It yields the protein CAISLGGDGTEAFF. The V gene is TRBV10-3, the J gene TRBJ1-1, with a possible D match to TRBD1 (6 bases). The V and J ends lost 8 bases and 4 bases respectively, with 17 bases between them. The CDR3 sequence is 14 residues long. Germline V gene lookup returns CDR1 ENHRY and CDR2 SYGVKD.

The chain is built from TRBV28 and TRBJ2-7; the match to TRBD2 covers 8 bases. Germline-derived CDR1 and CDR2 are MDHEN and SYDVKM. V was clipped by 6 bases and J by 3 bases; unmatched bases: 10. This CDR3 has 15 amino acids. The CDR3, as DNA: TGTGCCAGCAGCCTCACGGGCGGGAGGTTCTACGAGCAGTACTTC. Its translation: CASSLTGGRFYEQYF.

The J gene is TRBJ2-7, the V gene TRBV7-2; D remains ambiguous. The CDR3 contains 14 residues. Deletions cut 5 bases from V and 0 bases from J, with 11 bases between. CDR1 is SGHTA, CDR2 FQGNSA, per germline. CDR3 sequence reads: CASSSALSSYEQYF. CDR3 DNA: TGTGCCAGCAGCAGCGCCCTGAGCTCCTACGAGCAGTACTTC.

This chain joins TRBV2 and TRBJ2-1, with TRBD2 identical over 7 bases. J was trimmed by 6 bases and V by 3 bases; bases with no gene match: 8. This CDR3 spans 15 amino acids. The germline V gene has CDR1 SNHLY and CDR2 FYNNEI. The CDR3 nucleotides are TGTGCCAGCAGTGATTACGGGGGGTTGACCAATGAGCAGTTCTTC. Its protein is CASSDYGGLTNEQFF.

The chain links TRBV7-9 to TRBJ2-3; TRBD1 might be the D (6 bases). The CDR3 length is 15 residues. Between the trimmed V and J ends, which lost 5 bases and 7 bases, there was a span of 19 bases. The germline CDR1 and CDR2 sequences are SEHNR and FQNEAQ (reference sequence). CDR3 amino acids: CASSLTQGQEYTQYF. The DNA for the CDR3 is TGTGCCAGCAGCCTCACGCAGGGGCAGGAATATACGCAGTATTTT.

In DNA, the CDR3 is TGTGCCAGCAGCTTAGCGGGGCAGGGCTACGAGCAGTACTTC. This gives the protein CASSLAGQGYEQYF. The V and J genes are TRBV11-2 and TRBJ2-7; possibly TRBD1 or TRBD2 for D (5 bases each). CDR1 and CDR2 from the germline V gene are SGHAT and FQNNGV. This CDR3 spans 14 amino acids. V lost 1 base and J 3 bases, leaving 10 bases between the germline ends.

The chain uses TRBV6-5 and TRBJ1-1; maybe TRBD1 (5 bases). The CDR3 is 14 residues long. Trimming cost V 5 bases and J 4 bases, with 14 bases left between them. Germline-derived CDR1 and CDR2 are MNHEY and SVGAGI. The CDR3 DNA sequence: TGTGCCAGCAGTCCCAGGGCGGGCGCCACTGAAGCTTTCTTT. Residues: CASSPRAGATEAFF.

The gene calls are TRBV27 and TRBJ2-1; tentatively, D is TRBD1 (5 bases). The CDR3 is 18 amino acids. V was pared by 1 base and J by 0 bases, with 16 bases between. Germline V gene lookup returns CDR1 MNHEY and CDR2 SMNVEV (reference sequence). CDR3 amino acids: CASSLLLGPLSSYNEQFF. The CDR3 nucleotides read TGTGCCAGCAGTTTATTGTTGGGGCCCCTGAGCTCCTACAATGAGCAGTTCTTC.

The V gene is TRBV18, the J gene TRBJ2-7; the D gene is possibly TRBD2 (6 bases). Germline V gene lookup returns CDR1 KGHSH and CDR2 LQKENI. CDR3 length equals 14 residues. Trimming cost V 3 bases and J 2 bases, with 11 bases left between them. The CDR3 DNA reads TGTGCCAGCTCACCTAGCGGAGGCGCCTACGAGCAGTACTTC. Its translation is CASSPSGGAYEQYF.

This rearrangement joins TRBV6-4 to TRBJ2-1, with 12 bases fitting TRBD2. J lost 6 bases, V lost 5 bases, and 5 bases had no gene match. This CDR3 contains 15 residues. Per germline, CDR1 MRHNA and CDR2 SNTAGT. In DNA, the CDR3 is TGTGCCAGCAGTTTGACTAGCGGGAGCGGCAATGAGCAGTTCTTC. Amino acid sequence: CASSLTSGSGNEQFF.

V gene TRBV6-5 combines with J gene TRBJ2-7; D unresolved. V was trimmed by 6 bases and J by 2 bases, leaving 14 bases between them. Germline V gene lookup returns CDR1 MNHEY and CDR2 SVGAGI. CDR3 length: 14 residues. In DNA form, the CDR3 reads TGTGCCAGCAGATCCACCGACGGAGCCTACGAGCAGTACTTC. Amino acids: CASRSTDGAYEQYF.

The J gene is TRBJ1-5, the V gene TRBV6-1, with TRBD1 as a possible D gene (5 bases). Trimming took 0 bases from V and 4 from J, leaving 10 bases between them. In germline, CDR1 is MNHNS, CDR2 SASEGT. The CDR3 runs 15 residues. The CDR3 here is CASSEAIWGNQPQHF. In nucleotides, the CDR3 is TGTGCCAGCAGTGAAGCGATCTGGGGGAATCAGCCCCAGCATTTT.